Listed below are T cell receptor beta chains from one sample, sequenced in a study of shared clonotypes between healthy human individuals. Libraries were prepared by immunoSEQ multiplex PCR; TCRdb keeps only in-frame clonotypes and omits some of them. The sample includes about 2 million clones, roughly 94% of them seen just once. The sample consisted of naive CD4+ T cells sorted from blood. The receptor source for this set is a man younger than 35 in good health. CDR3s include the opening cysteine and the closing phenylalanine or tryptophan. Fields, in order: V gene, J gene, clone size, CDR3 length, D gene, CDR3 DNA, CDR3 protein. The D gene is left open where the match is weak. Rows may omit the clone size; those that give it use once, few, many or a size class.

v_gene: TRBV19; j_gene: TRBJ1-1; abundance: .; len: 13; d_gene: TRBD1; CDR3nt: TGTGCCAGTAGGGACAGGGACTCGGCTGAAGCTTTCTTT; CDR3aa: CASRDRDSAEAFF
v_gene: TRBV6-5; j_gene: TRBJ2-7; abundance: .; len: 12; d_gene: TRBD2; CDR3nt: TGTGCCAGCGTACTAGCGGTCTACGAGCAGTACTTC; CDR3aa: CASVLAVYEQYF
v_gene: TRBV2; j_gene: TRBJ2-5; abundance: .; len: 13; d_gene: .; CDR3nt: TGTGCCAGCCACAGGGAATTGGTAGAGACCCAGTACTTC; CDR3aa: CASHRELVETQYF
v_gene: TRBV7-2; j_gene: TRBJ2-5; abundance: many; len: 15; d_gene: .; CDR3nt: TGTGCCAGCAGCTTATTGGCTAGGGTTCAAAAGACCCAGTACTTC; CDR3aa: CASSLLARVQKTQYF
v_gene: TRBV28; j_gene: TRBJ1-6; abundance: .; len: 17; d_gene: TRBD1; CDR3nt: TGTGCCAGCACCCCAGGCGGTGGACAGGGGCAACGTTCACCCCTCCACTTT; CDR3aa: CASTPGGGQGQRSPLHF
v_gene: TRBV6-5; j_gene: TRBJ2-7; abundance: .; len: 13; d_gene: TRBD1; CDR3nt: TGTGCCAGCAGTCGCACGACAGGGTACGAGCAGTACTTC; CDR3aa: CASSRTTGYEQYF
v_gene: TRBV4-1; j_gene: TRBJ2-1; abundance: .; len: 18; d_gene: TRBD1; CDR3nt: TGCGCCAGCAGCCAAGAGAGGGTCGCCGGGACAGGGCTCGATGAGCAGTTCTTC; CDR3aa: CASSQERVAGTGLDEQFF
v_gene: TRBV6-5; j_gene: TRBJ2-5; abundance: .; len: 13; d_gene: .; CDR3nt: TGTGCCAGCAGTTACGGGGCAAGAGAGACCCAGTACTTC; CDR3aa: CASSYGARETQYF
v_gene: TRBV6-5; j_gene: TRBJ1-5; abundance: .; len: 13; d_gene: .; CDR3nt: TGTGCCAGCAGTTCGGACAGCAATCAGCCCCAGCATTTT; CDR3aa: CASSSDSNQPQHF
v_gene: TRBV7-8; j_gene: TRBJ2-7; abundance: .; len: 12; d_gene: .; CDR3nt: TGTGCCAGCAGCTCTTACACGGGCGAGCAGTACTTC; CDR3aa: CASSSYTGEQYF
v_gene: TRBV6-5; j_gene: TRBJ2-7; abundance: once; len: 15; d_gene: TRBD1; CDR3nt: TGTGCCATCACAGGGACAGGCAAATTGTCCTACGAGCAGTACTTC; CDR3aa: CAITGTGKLSYEQYF
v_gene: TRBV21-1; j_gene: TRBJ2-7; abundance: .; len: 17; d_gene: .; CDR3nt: TGTGCCAGCAGCCCCTCCACCGGGACTAGCGAACTCTACGAGCAGTACTTC; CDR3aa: CASSPSTGTSELYEQYF
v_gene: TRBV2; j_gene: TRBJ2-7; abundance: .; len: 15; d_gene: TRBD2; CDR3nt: TGTGCCAGCACCCGACTAGCGGGAGTCCTCTACGAGCAGTACTTC; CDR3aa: CASTRLAGVLYEQYF
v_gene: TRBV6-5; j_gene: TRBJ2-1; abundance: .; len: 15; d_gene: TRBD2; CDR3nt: TGTGCCAGCAGAAATGGACTAGCGGGAAACAATGAGCAGTTCTTC; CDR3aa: CASRNGLAGNNEQFF
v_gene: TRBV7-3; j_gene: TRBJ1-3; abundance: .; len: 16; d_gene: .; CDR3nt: TGTGCCAGCAGCTTAAGTGCGGGAAGCTCTGGAAACACCATATATTTT; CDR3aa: CASSLSAGSSGNTIYF
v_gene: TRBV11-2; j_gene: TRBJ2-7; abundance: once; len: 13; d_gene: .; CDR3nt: TGTGCCAGCAGCTTAGATCCTAGTTCCGAGCAGTACTTC; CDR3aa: CASSLDPSSEQYF
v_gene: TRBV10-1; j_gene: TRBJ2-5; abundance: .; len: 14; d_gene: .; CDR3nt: TGCGCCAGCAGTGAGTCTACAGGCCAAGAGACCCAGTACTTC; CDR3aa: CASSESTGQETQYF
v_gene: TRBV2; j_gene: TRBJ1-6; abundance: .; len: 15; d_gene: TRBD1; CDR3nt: TGTGCCAGCAGTGCCGGGACAGACAATAATTCACCCCTCCACTTT; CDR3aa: CASSAGTDNNSPLHF
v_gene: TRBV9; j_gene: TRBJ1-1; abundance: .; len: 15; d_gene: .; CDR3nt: TGTGCCAGCAGCGTAGATCGGGGGCGGAGTACTGAAGCTTTCTTT; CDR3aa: CASSVDRGRSTEAFF
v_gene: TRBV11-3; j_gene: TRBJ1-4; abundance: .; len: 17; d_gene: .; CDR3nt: TGTGCCAGCAGCTTAGCAGCCAGGGGTAGGACTAATGAAAAACTGTTTTTT; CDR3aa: CASSLAARGRTNEKLFF
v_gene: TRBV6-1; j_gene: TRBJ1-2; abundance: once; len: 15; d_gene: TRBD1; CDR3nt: TGTGCCAGCAGTGACGGGGGACAGGGGACCTATGGCTACACCTTC; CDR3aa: CASSDGGQGTYGYTF
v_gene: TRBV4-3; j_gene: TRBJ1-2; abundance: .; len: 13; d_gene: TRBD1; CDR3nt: TGCGCCAGCAGCCCAGACAGGGTGTATGGCTACACCTTC; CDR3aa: CASSPDRVYGYTF
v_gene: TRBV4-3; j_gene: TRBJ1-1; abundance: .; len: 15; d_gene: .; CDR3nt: TGCGCCAGCAGCCCGAATCAGGTCCAGAACACTGAAGCTTTCTTT; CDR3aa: CASSPNQVQNTEAFF
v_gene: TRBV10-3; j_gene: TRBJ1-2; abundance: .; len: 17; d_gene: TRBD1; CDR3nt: TGTGCCATCAGTGAGGGGACAGGAGAACTTCGGGCGTCGGGCTACACCTTC; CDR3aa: CAISEGTGELRASGYTF
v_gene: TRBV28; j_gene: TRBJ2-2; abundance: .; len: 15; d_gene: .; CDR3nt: TGTGCCAGCAGTTTCCAGACAGGGAACACCGGGGAGCTGTTTTTT; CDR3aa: CASSFQTGNTGELFF
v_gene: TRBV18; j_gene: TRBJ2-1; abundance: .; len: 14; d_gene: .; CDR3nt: TGTGCCAGCTCATCATCGGGTTGGGAGCTGGAGCAGTTCTTC; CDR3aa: CASSSSGWELEQFF
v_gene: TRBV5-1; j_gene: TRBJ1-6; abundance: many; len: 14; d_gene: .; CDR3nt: TGCGCCAGCAGCGAAACAGGTCCGGTTTCACCCCTCCACTTT; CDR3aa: CASSETGPVSPLHF
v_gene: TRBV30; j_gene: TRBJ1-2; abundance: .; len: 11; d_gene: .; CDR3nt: TGTGCCTATGGACGGTCTTATGGCTACACCTTC; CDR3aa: CAYGRSYGYTF
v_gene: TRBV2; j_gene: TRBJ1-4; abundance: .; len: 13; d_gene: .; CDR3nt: TGTGCCAGCAGTGGTAGGGCTAATGAAAAACTGTTTTTT; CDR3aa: CASSGRANEKLFF
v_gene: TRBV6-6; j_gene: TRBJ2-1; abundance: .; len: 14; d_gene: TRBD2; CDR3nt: TGTGCCAGCAGCAAGACTAGCGGAAGGGATGAGCAGTTCTTC; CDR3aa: CASSKTSGRDEQFF
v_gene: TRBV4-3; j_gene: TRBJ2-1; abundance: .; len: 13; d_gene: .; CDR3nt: TGCGCCAGCAGCCAAGATCATGGCGATGAGCAGTTCTTC; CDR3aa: CASSQDHGDEQFF
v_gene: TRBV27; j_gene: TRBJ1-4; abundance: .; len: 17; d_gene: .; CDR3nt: TGTGCCAGCAGTCCCGAGGGGGGCGGGTGGACTAATGAAAAACTGTTTTTT; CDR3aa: CASSPEGGGWTNEKLFF
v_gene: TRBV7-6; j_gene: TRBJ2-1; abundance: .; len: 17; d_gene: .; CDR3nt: TGTGCCAGCAGCCCTGAGTCCCGGACACCCAGATACAATGAGCAGTTCTTC; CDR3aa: CASSPESRTPRYNEQFF
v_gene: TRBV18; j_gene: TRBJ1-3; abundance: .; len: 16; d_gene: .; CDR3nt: TGTGCCAGCTCACCACTAAGCGCATTCTCTGGAAACACCATATATTTT; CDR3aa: CASSPLSAFSGNTIYF
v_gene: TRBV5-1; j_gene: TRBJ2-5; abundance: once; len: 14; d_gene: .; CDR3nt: TGCGCCAGCAGCTTGTCTGGCCAGACAGAGACCCAGTACTTC; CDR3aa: CASSLSGQTETQYF
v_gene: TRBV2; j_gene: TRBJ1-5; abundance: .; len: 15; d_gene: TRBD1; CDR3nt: TGTGCCAGCACCCTAACAGGGGTGGGCAATCAGCCCCAGCATTTT; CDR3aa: CASTLTGVGNQPQHF
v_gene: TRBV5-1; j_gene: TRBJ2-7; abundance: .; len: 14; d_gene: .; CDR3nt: TGCGCCAGCAGCTTGGCCGGGACGACCTACGAGCAGTACTTC; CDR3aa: CASSLAGTTYEQYF
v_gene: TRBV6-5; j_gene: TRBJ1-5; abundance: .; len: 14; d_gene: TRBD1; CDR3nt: TGTGCCAGCAGGGATACAGGGGGCTTACAGCCCCAGCATTTT; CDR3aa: CASRDTGGLQPQHF
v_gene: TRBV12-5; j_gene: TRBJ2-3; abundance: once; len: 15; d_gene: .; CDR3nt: TGTGCTAGTGGTTGGGCAGCGATGCCTTCGGATACGCAGTATTTT; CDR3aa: CASGWAAMPSDTQYF
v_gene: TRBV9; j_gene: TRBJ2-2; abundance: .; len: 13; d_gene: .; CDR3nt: TGTGCCAGCAGCGCCTGGGGGGCCGGGGAGCTGTTTTTT; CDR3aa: CASSAWGAGELFF
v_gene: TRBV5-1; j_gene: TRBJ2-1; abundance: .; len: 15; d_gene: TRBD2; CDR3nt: TGCGCCAGCAGCTTTAGCGGGAGAGACGACAATGAGCAGTTCTTC; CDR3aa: CASSFSGRDDNEQFF
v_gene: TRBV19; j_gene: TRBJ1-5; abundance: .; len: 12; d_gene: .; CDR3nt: TGTGCCAGTAGGGAAGGCAATCAGCCCCAGCATTTT; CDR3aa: CASREGNQPQHF
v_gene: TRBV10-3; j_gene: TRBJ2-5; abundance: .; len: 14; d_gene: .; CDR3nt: TGTGCCATCAGTGTTTCTGGGGCCCAAGAGACCCAGTACTTC; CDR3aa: CAISVSGAQETQYF
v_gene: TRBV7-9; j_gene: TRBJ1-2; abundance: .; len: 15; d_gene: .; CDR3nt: TGTGCCAGCAGCTTAGATGGGGCAGCCCGCTATGGCTACACCTTC; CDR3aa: CASSLDGAARYGYTF
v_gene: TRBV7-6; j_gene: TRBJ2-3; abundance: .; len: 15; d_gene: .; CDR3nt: TGTGCCAGCAGCTCCCCCGGGAGTACCACAGATACGCAGTATTTT; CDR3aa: CASSSPGSTTDTQYF
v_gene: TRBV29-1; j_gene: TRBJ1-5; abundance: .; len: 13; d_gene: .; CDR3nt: TGCAGCGTTGCTGGCAGTCAATATCAGCCCCAGCATTTT; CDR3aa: CSVAGSQYQPQHF
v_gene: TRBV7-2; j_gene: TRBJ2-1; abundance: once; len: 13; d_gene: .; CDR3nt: TGTGCCAGCAGCCTATCCCGGGACAATGAGCAGTTCTTC; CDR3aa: CASSLSRDNEQFF
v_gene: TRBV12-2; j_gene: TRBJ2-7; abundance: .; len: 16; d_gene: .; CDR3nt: TGTGCAAGTCGCTTAGAGGGACTAGCGAACTCCTACGAGCAGTACTTC; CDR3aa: CASRLEGLANSYEQYF
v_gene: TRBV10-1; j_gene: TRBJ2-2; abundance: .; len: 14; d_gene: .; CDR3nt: TGCGCCAGCAGTAAGAACAGGGAACCCGGGGAGCTGTTTTTT; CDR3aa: CASSKNREPGELFF
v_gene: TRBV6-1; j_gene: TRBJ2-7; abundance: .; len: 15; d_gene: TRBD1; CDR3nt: TGTGCCGGCAGCAAGACAGGGGCCACCTTCTACGAGCAGTACTTC; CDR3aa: CAGSKTGATFYEQYF